This entry concerns a single TCR beta chain. Every TCR library consumed roughly 3,500 ng of total RNA. TCRdb reprocessed the 5' RACE reads; each CDR3 protein has one entry and no DNA is given. The sample includes approximately 300,000 distinct CDR3 sequences. These data come from a study of monozygotic twins with inflammatory bowel disease. This CDR3 contains 16 residues. Germline loops: CDR1 LNHDA, CDR2 SQIVND (reference sequence). The V call is TRBV19, the J call TRBJ2-1; as DNA is missing, the TRBD2 call by TCRdb cannot be tested. The sample was blood. The TCR sequence derives from a human donor with ulcerative colitis or Crohn's disease, or a healthy co-twin of an affected twin (not recorded which). This chain's CDR3 is CASSIGQRVSYNEQFF.